Presented here are 22 T cell receptor beta chains from one specimen sequenced in a study of blood T cell repertoires in COVID-19 (dated by TCRdb to the early 2020s). Receptors were amplified or captured by the immunoSEQ multiplex PCR assay. What TCRdb holds here is the immuneACCESS table cut down to in-frame rearrangements. Part of the clones is not present; checked against another copy, under half of the missing clones reflect an unresolved V gene, and the others are unexplained. This sample lists about 140,000 clones; 84% were detected once. 1.5% to 2% of the sample is in the top ten clones. The sequenced sample was PBMCs or T cells enriched from blood (not recorded which). These receptor sequences come from a woman younger than 30 who had been exposed to COVID-19.

This clone appeared a single time. Germline and junction disagree at one end, which may indicate a read error. The CDR3 nucleotides read TGTGCCAGCAGTAAAGCTCCGGGACAGGGGGCCGGTACGCAGTATTTT. Translation: CASSKAPGQGAGTQYF. The gene calls are TRBV6-1 and TRBJ2-3; 12 positions agree with TRBD1. Looked up from germline, CDR1 is MNHNS and CDR2 is SASEGT. The CDR3 has 16 residues.

This chain's CDR3 is CASSSRVAGDYEQYF. The CDR3 DNA follows: TGTGCCAGCAGCTCACGCGTAGCGGGAGACTACGAGCAGTACTTC. V gene TRBV7-2 combines with J gene TRBJ2-7; 9 bases match TRBD2. The V gene end was trimmed by 4 bases and the J gene end by 3 bases; junction bases not matched to a gene: 7. The CDR3 is 15 amino acids. Germline V gives CDR1 SGHTA, CDR2 FQGNSA.

The V gene is TRBV30, the J gene TRBJ2-3, with a possible D match to TRBD1 (6 bases). Between the trimmed V and J ends, which lost 5 bases and 2 bases, there was a span of 11 bases. This CDR3 spans 13 amino acids. Germline assignment: CDR1 GTSNPN and CDR2 SVGIG (reference sequence). The CDR3 is CAWAQGNTDTQYF. DNA of the CDR3: TGTGCCTGGGCTCAGGGGAACACAGATACGCAGTATTTT.

The rearrangement uses TRBV4-1 and TRBJ2-5; a possible D gene is TRBD1 (6 bases). The CDR3 sequence is 14 residues long. CDR1 is MGHRA and CDR2 is YSYEKL in the germline V gene. With 4 bases removed from V and 3 bases from J, the gap between germline ends came to 12 bases. The CDR3 nucleotides are TGCGCCAGCAGCCGCCGGTGGACAGAAGAGACCCAGTACTTC. Translating gives CASSRRWTEETQYF.

The chain carries TRBV9 and TRBJ1-2; TRBD1 aligns across 8 bases. This CDR3 is built from 15 residues. The V segment lost 0 bases and the J segment 8 bases; nucleotides outside the gene matches: 9. Germline V gene sequence: CDR1 SGDLS, CDR2 YYNGEE. CDR3: CASSVGVAGGEGYTF. In DNA form, the CDR3 reads TGTGCCAGCAGCGTAGGGGTAGCAGGGGGCGAGGGCTACACCTTC.

The V gene is TRBV9, the J gene TRBJ1-5; a weak D match, TRBD1 (5 bases). The CDR3 runs to 15 residues. Trimming removed 0 bases from V and 2 bases from J, with 9 bases in between. Germline V gene sequence: CDR1 SGDLS, CDR2 YYNGEE. The CDR3 DNA follows: TGTGCCAGCAGCGTAGACGCCAGGGGCAATCAGCCCCAGCATTTT. Amino acids: CASSVDARGNQPQHF.

The rearrangement links TRBV4-2 to TRBJ1-4; TRBD1 agrees at 7 bases. Per the germline V gene, CDR1 is LGHNA and CDR2 is YNFKEQ. V was clipped by 0 bases and J by 5 bases; unmatched bases: 3. This CDR3 has 15 residues. The CDR3 bases are TGTGCCAGCAGCCAAGACTGGACAGGAAATGAAAAACTGTTTTTT. The encoded protein is CASSQDWTGNEKLFF.

V is TRBV2 and J is TRBJ2-4; D not resolved. Germline CDR1 SNHLY, CDR2 FYNNEI. With 4 bases removed from V and 2 bases from J, the gap between germline ends came to 15 bases. CDR3 size: 16 residues. The CDR3 loop reads CASSGAPDGSKNIQYF. The CDR3 region has the DNA TGTGCCAGCAGTGGGGCGCCTGACGGATCCAAAAACATTCAGTACTTC. The whole variable domain, filled in from reference TRBV2 and TRBJ2-4, reads EPEVTQTPSHQVTQMGQEVILRCVPISNHLYFYWYRQILGQKVEFLVSFYNNEISEKSEIFDDQFSVERPDGSNFTLKIRSTKLEDSAMYFCASSGAPDGSKNIQYFGAGTRLSVL.

This chain uses TRBV28 with TRBJ1-2; D is undetermined. Between the trimmed V and J ends, which lost 3 bases and 7 bases, there was a span of 9 bases. Germline assignment: CDR1 MDHEN and CDR2 SYDVKM. The CDR3 is made up of 12 amino acids. The CDR3 nucleotides read TGTGCCAGCAGTTTGACATTTGGTGGCTACACCTTC. Translation gives CASSLTFGGYTF.

The chain carries TRBV7-3 and TRBJ1-1; possibly TRBD1 for D (5 bases). From germline, CDR1 is SGHTA and CDR2 FQGTGA. The CDR3 is made up of 13 amino acids. The V end lost 5 bases, the J end lost 2 bases, and 9 bases lay between the germline ends. The DNA for the CDR3 is TGTGCCAGCAGCATCGACAGCAACACTGAAGCTTTCTTT. Amino acids: CASSIDSNTEAFF.

This clone was recorded only once. The chain has TRBV15 and TRBJ1-2; unclear D gene. The CDR3 totals 13 residues. Per germline, CDR1 LNHNV and CDR2 YYDKDF (reference sequence). Trimming took 0 bases from V and 13 from J, leaving 15 bases between them. CDR3 bases: TGTGCCACCAGCAGAGATCGAAGGAGAGGCGGCACCTTC. This gives the protein CATSRDRRRGGTF.

This chain connects TRBV5-5 to TRBJ1-3, with D tentatively TRBD1 (5 bases). The CDR3 is made up of 15 amino acids. Germline CDR1 SGHKS, CDR2 YYEKEE (reference sequence). V gave up 0 bases and J gave up 8 bases, with 15 bases separating them. Here the CDR3 reads CASSLGGRSEYTIYF. The CDR3 DNA is TGTGCCAGCAGCTTGGGGGGCAGGTCGGAATACACCATATATTTT. Together with reference TRBV5-5 and TRBJ1-3, the CDR3 gives the full variable domain: DAGVTQSPTHLIKTRGQQVTLRCSPISGHKSVSWYQQVLGQGPQFIFQYYEKEERGRGNFPDRFSARQFPNYSSELNVNALLLGDSALYLCASSLGGRSEYTIYFGEGSWLTVV.

The chain recombines TRBV28 with TRBJ2-7, with TRBD1 matching 7 bases. The CDR3 length is 12 residues. V was pared by 5 bases and J by 6 bases, with 4 bases of the junction left unmatched. Germline CDR1 is MDHEN and CDR2 is SYDVKM. The DNA of the CDR3 is TGTGCCAGCAGTCCAGGGGGAGTCGAGCAGTACTTC. Translation: CASSPGGVEQYF.

This sequence joins TRBV9 and TRBJ2-3; 12 bases align to TRBD2. V lost 3 bases to trimming and J lost 2 bases; unmatched junction nucleotides: 7. Germline values: CDR1 SGDLS, CDR2 YYNGEE. This CDR3 comprises 17 residues. The CDR3 nucleotides read TGTGCCAGCAGCGAAGGTACTAGCGGGAGGTCCACAGATACGCAGTATTTT. It yields the protein CASSEGTSGRSTDTQYF.

This clone was recorded many times. This rearrangement joins TRBV5-4 to TRBJ2-5; D is undetermined. Trimming shortened V by 0 bases and J by 3 bases, and 12 bases separated the two germline ends. The CDR3 spans 15 residues. The V gene's germline CDR1 is SGHNT and CDR2 YYREEE (reference sequence). DNA for the CDR3: TGTGCCAGCAGCTTGGATGCCTCTACTAAAGAGACCCAGTACTTC. Translation gives CASSLDASTKETQYF.

This chain links TRBV19 with TRBJ1-2; a possible D gene is TRBD1 (6 bases). CDR3 length equals 14 residues. Germline V gene lookup returns CDR1 LNHDA and CDR2 SQIVND (reference sequence). V gave up 2 bases and J gave up 2 bases, with 9 bases separating them. In DNA form, the CDR3 reads TGTGCCAGTAGTATATCCAGGGGCAACTATGGCTACACCTTC. Translating gives CASSISRGNYGYTF.

The V and J genes are TRBV7-3 and TRBJ2-7; 10 nucleotides agree with TRBD2. Trimming at V came to 1 base and at J to 3 bases, leaving 3 bases not matched to a gene. This CDR3 comprises 15 residues. Per germline, CDR1 SGHTA and CDR2 FQGTGA. In DNA, the CDR3 is TGTGCCAGCAGCTTAATAGTAGCGGGAGGCTACGAGCAGTACTTC. This translates into CASSLIVAGGYEQYF.

The J gene is TRBJ1-5, the V gene TRBV19; a weak D match, TRBD1 (6 bases). The CDR3 consists of 15 residues. Germline lookup yields CDR1 LNHDA and CDR2 SQIVND (reference sequence). V lost 4 bases, J lost 4 bases, and 14 bases lay in between. CDR3 DNA sequence: TGTGCCAGTAGTAAGATTAAGACAGGAAATCAGCCCCAGCATTTT. Residues: CASSKIKTGNQPQHF.

The genes are TRBV2 and TRBJ1-2; tentative D call: TRBD1 (6 bases). The CDR3 is made up of 15 amino acids. V lost 0 bases, J lost 4 bases, and 12 bases lay in between. Per germline, CDR1 SNHLY and CDR2 FYNNEI. CDR3 nucleotides: TGTGCCAGCAGTGAAGCGCCAACAGGGAGCTATGGCTACACCTTC. This codes for CASSEAPTGSYGYTF.

This clone turned up a few times. V is TRBV9 and J is TRBJ2-7; 10 bases agree with TRBD2. This CDR3 has 15 amino acids. V lost 0 bases and J lost 1; bases outside the gene matches: 1. Looked up from germline, CDR1 is SGDLS and CDR2 is YYNGEE. The CDR3 coding sequence is TGTGCCAGCAGCGTAGGAGCGGGAGGGTCCTACGAGCAGTACTTC. Its protein is CASSVGAGGSYEQYF.

The rearrangement links TRBV29-1 to TRBJ2-1; no clear D gene. The CDR3 loop spans 10 amino acids. Germline lookup yields CDR1 SQVTM and CDR2 ANQGSEA. The V and J ends lost 2 bases and 7 bases respectively, with 3 bases between them. The CDR3 spells CSVELNEQFF. CDR3 bases: TGCAGCGTTGAATTAAATGAGCAGTTCTTC.

A note on this clone: The junction does not match germline at one end; this may be a read error. V and J are TRBV28 and TRBJ1-2, with 9 bases that match TRBD1. The CDR3 has 12 amino acids. Germline V lookup: CDR1 MDHEN, CDR2 SYDVKM. The CDR3 spells CASTIGQGRPFF. CDR3 DNA sequence: TGTGCCAGCACCATAGGACAGGGGCGGCCTTTTTTC.